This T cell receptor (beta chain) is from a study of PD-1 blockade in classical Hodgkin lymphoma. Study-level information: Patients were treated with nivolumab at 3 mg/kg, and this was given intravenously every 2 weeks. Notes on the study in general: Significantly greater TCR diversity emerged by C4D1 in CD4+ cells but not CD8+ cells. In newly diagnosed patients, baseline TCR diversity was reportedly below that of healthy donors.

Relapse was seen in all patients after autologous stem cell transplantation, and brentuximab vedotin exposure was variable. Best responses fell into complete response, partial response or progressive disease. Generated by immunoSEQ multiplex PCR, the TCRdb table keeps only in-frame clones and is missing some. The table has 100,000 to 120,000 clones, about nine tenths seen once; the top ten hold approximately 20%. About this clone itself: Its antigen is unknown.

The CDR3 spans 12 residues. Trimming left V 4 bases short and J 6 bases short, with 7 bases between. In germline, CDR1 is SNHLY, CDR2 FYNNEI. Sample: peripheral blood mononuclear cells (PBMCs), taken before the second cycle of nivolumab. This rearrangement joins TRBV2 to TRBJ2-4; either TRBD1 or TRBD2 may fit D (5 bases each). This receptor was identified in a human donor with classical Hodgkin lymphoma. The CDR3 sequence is CASSVGTNIQYF. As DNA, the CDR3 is TGTGCCAGCAGTGTGGGGACAAACATTCAGTACTTC.